This T cell receptor beta chain was sequenced for a study of siplizumab effects on memory and regulatory T cells. Study-wide results and limits: The alloreactive clones that mapped to unstimulated subsets made up only a minor fraction. Treatment with siplizumab left mappable alloreactive CD4+ clones averaging roughly 70% Treg-derived, compared with approximately 25% in controls. Naive T cells were seen as more diverse than memory cells and as major alloresponse contributors. Naive or memory phenotype assignment was not possible for roughly 80-97% of proliferating CD4+ or CD8+ clones.

The V gene lost 6 bases and the J gene lost 7 bases, with 15 bases spanning the gap. The V gene's germline CDR1 is MNHEY and CDR2 SVGAGI. The CDR3 spans 13 residues. This clone was seen just once. What it binds is not known. TCRdb keeps only in-frame clones here, not all; method: immunoSEQ multiplex PCR. The sample carries some 100,000 clones, more than 85% recorded once. The chain employs TRBV6-5 and TRBJ1-2; the D gene is possibly TRBD1 (6 bases). The material sequenced was CD4+ T cells sorted from blood. The sequence came from a human donor in good health. Some clones in this sample may be carry-over from other donors' samples. CDR3 sequence: CASREQGRGGYTF. The CDR3 DNA reads TGTGCCAGCAGAGAACAGGGCCGAGGTGGCTACACCTTC.